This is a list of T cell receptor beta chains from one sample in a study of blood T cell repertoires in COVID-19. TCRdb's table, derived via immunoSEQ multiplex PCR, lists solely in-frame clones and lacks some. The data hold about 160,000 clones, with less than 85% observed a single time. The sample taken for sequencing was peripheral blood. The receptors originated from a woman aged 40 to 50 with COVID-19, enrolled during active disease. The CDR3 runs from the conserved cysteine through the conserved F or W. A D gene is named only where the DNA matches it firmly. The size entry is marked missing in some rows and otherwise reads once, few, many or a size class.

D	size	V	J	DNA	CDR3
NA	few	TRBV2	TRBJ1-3	TGTGCCAGCGGACTGATATCTGGAAACACCATATATTTT	CASGLISGNTIYF
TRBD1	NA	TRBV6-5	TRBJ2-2	TGTGCCAGCAGTTACGCCAGGGGGCGAACCGGGGAGCTGTTTTTT	CASSYARGRTGELFF
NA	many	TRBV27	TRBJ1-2	TGTGCCAGCTCCTACCTCACGGGGGGCGTAGTCTATGGCTACACCTTC	CASSYLTGGVVYGYTF
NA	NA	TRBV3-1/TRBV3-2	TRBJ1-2	TGTGCCAGCAGCCGACCGACTGAGGTTGGGGGCTACACCTTC	CASSRPTEVGGYTF
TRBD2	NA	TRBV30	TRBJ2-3	TGTGCCTGGAGTGTACCTACTAGCGGCACAGATACGCAGTATTTT	CAWSVPTSGTDTQYF
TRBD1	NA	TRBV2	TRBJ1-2	TGTGCCAGCAGCGTGGACAGGGTTTATGGCTACACCTTC	CASSVDRVYGYTF
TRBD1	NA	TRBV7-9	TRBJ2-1	TGTGCCAGCAGCTTCCAGACAGGGAGCTCCTACAATGAGCAGTTCTTC	CASSFQTGSSYNEQFF
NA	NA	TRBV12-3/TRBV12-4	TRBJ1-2	TGTGCCAGCACTTTGGGGCCGGGCTACACCTTC	CASTLGPGYTF
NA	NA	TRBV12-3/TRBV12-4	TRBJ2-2	TGTGCCAGCTATCTCGGTGGGGAGCTGTTTTTT	CASYLGGELFF
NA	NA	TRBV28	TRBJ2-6	TGTGCCAGCAGTTCAGGTCAAATCAGGGCCAACGTCCTGACTTTC	CASSSGQIRANVLTF
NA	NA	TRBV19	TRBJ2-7	TGTGCCAGTAGTATAAAGGGGGACCCAATGTACGAGCAGTACTTC	CASSIKGDPMYEQYF
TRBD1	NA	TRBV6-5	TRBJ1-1	TGTGCCAGCAGTCTGGACAGGGGCGTCACTGAAGCTTTCTTT	CASSLDRGVTEAFF
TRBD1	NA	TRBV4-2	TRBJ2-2	TGTGCCAGCAGCCAAGCCGCCGGGACAGGCGCCGGGGAGCTGTTTTTT	CASSQAAGTGAGELFF
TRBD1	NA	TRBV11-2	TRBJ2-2	TGTGCCAGCAGCTTAGAGGGACAGGGCGGGACCGGGGAGCTGTTTTTT	CASSLEGQGGTGELFF
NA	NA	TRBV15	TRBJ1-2	TGTGCCACCAGCAGATCGGGTGGTTCAAACTATGGCTACACCTTC	CATSRSGGSNYGYTF
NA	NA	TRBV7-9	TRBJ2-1	TGTGCCAGCAGCTTAATTAGCTCCTACAATGAGCAGTTCTTC	CASSLISSYNEQFF
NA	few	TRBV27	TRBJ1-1	TGTGCCAGCAGTAAGCAGGAGAACACTGAAGCTTTCTTT	CASSKQENTEAFF
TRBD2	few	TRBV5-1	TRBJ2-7	TGCGCCAGCAGCGCGACTAGCGGGAGTGGTTACGAGCAGTACTTC	CASSATSGSGYEQYF
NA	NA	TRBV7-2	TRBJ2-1	TGTGCCAGCAGCTTAGAGGGAGGAACGTACAATGAGCAGTTCTTC	CASSLEGGTYNEQFF
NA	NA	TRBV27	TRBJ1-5	TGTGCCAGCGGGCAGGGGTTTAATCAGCCCCAGCATTTT	CASGQGFNQPQHF
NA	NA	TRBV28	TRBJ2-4	TGTGCCAGCAGCGGGGGATCGGAACTAGCCAAAAACATTCAGTACTTC	CASSGGSELAKNIQYF
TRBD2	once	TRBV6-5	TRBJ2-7	TGTGCCAGCAGTTACTCAGGACTAGCGTCCTACGAGCAGTACTTC	CASSYSGLASYEQYF
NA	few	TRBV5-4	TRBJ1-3	TGTGCCAGCAGCCCGGGGGTAACCTCTGGAAACACCATATATTTT	CASSPGVTSGNTIYF
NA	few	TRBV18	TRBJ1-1	TGTGCCAGCTCACCACCCTCGCGGGACACTGAAGCTTTCTTT	CASSPPSRDTEAFF
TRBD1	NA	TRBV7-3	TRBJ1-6	TGTGCCAGCAGCCGGACAGGGACGGAGTCACCCCTCCACTTT	CASSRTGTESPLHF
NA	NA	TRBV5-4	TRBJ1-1	TGTGCCAGCAGCCATCAGGGGACTGAAGCTTTCTTT	CASSHQGTEAFF
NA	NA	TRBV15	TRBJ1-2	TGTGCCACCAGCAGAGAAGCAGGGGTTGGCTACACCTTC	CATSREAGVGYTF
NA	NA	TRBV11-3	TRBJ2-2	TGTGCCAGCAGCTTAATATCCGGGGAGCTGTTTTTT	CASSLISGELFF
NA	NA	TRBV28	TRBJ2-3	TGTGCCAGCAGTTTTGGGGCTGTGGATACGCAGTATTTT	CASSFGAVDTQYF
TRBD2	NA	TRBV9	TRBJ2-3	TGTGCCAGCAGCGTGATCGGGGGGGAGCTAACAGATACGCAGTATTTT	CASSVIGGELTDTQYF
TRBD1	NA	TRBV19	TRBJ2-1	TGTGCCAGTAGTATCCGGACAGGGTTCAATGAGCAGTTCTTC	CASSIRTGFNEQFF
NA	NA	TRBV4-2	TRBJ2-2	TGTGCCAGCAGCCAAGCGGGCGGACTTAACACCGGGGAGCTGTTTTTT	CASSQAGGLNTGELFF
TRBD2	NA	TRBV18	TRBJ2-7	TGTGCCAGCTCACAAAGGACTAGCGGGGCCTACGAGCAGTACTTC	CASSQRTSGAYEQYF
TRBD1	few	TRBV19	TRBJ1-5	TGTGCCAGTAGGAAAATGACAGGGAACCGACATCAGCCCCAGCATTTT	CASRKMTGNRHQPQHF
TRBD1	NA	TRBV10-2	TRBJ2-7	TGCGCCAGCAGTGTGGAGACAGGGAACGAGCAGTACTTC	CASSVETGNEQYF
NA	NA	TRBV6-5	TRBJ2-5	TGTGCCAGCAGCCCCAAGCCTACCGTACTAGAGACCCAGTACTTC	CASSPKPTVLETQYF
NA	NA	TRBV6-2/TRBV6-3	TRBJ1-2	TGTGCCAGCAGCCATGGACAGAACTATGGCTACACCTTC	CASSHGQNYGYTF
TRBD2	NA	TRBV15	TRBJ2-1	TGTGCCACCAGCAGGCGCGGGGAGGGATGGAATGAGCAGTTCTTC	CATSRRGEGWNEQFF
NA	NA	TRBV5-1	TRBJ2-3	TGCGCCAGCACTAGGGGAATCAGCACAGATACGCAGTATTTT	CASTRGISTDTQYF
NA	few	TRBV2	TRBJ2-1	TGTGCCAGCTCGCGGTCGGGGACTCCTGGAGGCAATGAGCAGTTCTTC	CASSRSGTPGGNEQFF
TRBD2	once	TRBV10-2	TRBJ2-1	TGCGCCAGCAGTGACCCCTGGGCTAGCGGGCTCCTCTATGAGCAGTTCTTC	CASSDPWASGLLYEQFF
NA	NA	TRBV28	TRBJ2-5	TGTGCCAGCAGTTACGGGACTCTCGAGACCCAGTACTTC	CASSYGTLETQYF
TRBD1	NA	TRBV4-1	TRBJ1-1	TGCGCCAGCAGCGTGGGCGGGACAGATGCTGAAGCTTTCTTT	CASSVGGTDAEAFF
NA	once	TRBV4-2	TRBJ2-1	TGTGCCAGCAGCCAAGACGACACCCGATACAATGAGCAGTTCTTC	CASSQDDTRYNEQFF
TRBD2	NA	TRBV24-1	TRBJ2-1	TGTGCCACCAGTGATTCCCTAGCGGGATCCTACAATGAGCAGTTCTTC	CATSDSLAGSYNEQFF
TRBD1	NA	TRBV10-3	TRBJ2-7	TGTGCCTCGGGACAGACCTACGAGCAGTACTTC	CASGQTYEQYF
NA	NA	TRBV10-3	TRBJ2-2	TGTGCCATCAGTGAGGAGGGGGACACCGGGGAGCTGTTTTTT	CAISEEGDTGELFF
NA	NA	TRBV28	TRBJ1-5	TGTGCCAGCAGTTTCGGGGGGTTCAATCAGCCCCAGCATTTT	CASSFGGFNQPQHF
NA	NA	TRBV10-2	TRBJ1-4	TGCGCCAGCAGTGATTTTGGGGGGGGATCAGTGAACAAACTGTTTTTT	CASSDFGGGSVNKLFF
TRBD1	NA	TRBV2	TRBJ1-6	TGTGCCAGCGGGGAGCAGGGGGGACCTAATTCACCCCTCCACTTT	CASGEQGGPNSPLHF
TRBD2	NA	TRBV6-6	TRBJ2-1	TGTGCCAGCATCGGACTAGCGGGGGGCAATGAGCAGTTCTTC	CASIGLAGGNEQFF
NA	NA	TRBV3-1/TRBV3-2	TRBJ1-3	TGTGCCAGCGGACTCGGAGGTGGAAACACCATATATTTT	CASGLGGGNTIYF
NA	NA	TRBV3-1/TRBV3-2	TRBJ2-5	TGTGCCAGCAGCCAAGGTCCCGGGGAGACCCAGTACTTC	CASSQGPGETQYF
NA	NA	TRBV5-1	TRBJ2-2	TGCGCCAGCGCTACCGGAGAGCTGAACACCGGGGAGCTGTTTTTT	CASATGELNTGELFF
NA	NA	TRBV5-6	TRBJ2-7	TGTGCCAGCAGCTTGGCCCACTACGAGCAGTACTTC	CASSLAHYEQYF
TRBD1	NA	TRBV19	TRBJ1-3	TGTGCCAGTAGTATTGGGCTTACAGGACAGGGCGTAGGAAACACCATATATTTT	CASSIGLTGQGVGNTIYF
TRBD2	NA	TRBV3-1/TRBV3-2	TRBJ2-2	TGTGCCAGCAGCCGTCCTAGCGGAACCACCGGGGAGCTGTTTTTT	CASSRPSGTTGELFF
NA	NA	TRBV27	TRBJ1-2	TGTGCCAGCAGAAGCCAACACAGCTATGGCTACACCTTC	CASRSQHSYGYTF
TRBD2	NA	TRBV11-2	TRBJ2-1	TGTGCCAGCAGCTTGGGGATGGGGACTAGGGCGACGAATGAGCAGTTCTTC	CASSLGMGTRATNEQFF
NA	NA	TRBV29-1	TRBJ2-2	TGCAGCGTCAGGACAATTAACACCGGGGAGCTGTTTTTT	CSVRTINTGELFF